Listed below are T cell receptor beta chains from one sample, sequenced in a study of T cell responses to AZD1222 COVID-19 vaccine. TCRdb keeps only in-frame clones here, not all; method: immunoSEQ multiplex PCR. The sample contains around 250,000 clones, 85% to 95% of which appear only once. The material sequenced was peripheral blood, taken on day 0 of AZD1222 vaccination. The receptors originated from an adult in good health. The CDR3 runs from the conserved cysteine through the conserved F or W. A D gene is named only where the DNA matches it firmly. Clone size, where shown, is once, few, many, or a class for clones that have expanded.

TRBJ1-4 . TRBV11-2 . TGTGCCAGCAGCTTAGTACGGGGTCTCAGTGAAAAACTGTTTTTT CASSLVRGLSEKLFF
TRBJ2-5 . TRBV4-1 . TGCGCCAGCAGCCGAACAGGGTCGCTGACCCAGTACTTC CASSRTGSLTQYF
TRBJ1-3 . TRBV7-8 once TGTGCCAGCAGCTTCGGGGCTGGGGGTGGAAACACCATATATTTT CASSFGAGGGNTIYF
TRBJ1-1 . TRBV5-4 . TGTGCCAGCAGGACACCGGGGAAGAAAGACACTGAAGCTTTCTTT CASRTPGKKDTEAFF
TRBJ2-5 . TRBV10-3 . TGTGCCATCAGTGAGTCGTGGCGGGACAAAGAGACCCAGTACTTC CAISESWRDKETQYF
TRBJ1-2 . TRBV10-2 . TGCGCCAGCAGTACACAGGGTGCCTATGGCTACACCTTC CASSTQGAYGYTF
TRBJ2-7 . TRBV9 . TGTGCCAGCAGCGTAGGGGACTCCTACGAGCAGTACTTC CASSVGDSYEQYF
TRBJ2-1 . TRBV19 . TGTGCCAGTAGTATATTAGGTAGCGCAGCCTACAATGAGCAGTTCTTC CASSILGSAAYNEQFF
TRBJ1-2 . TRBV4-1 . TGCGCCAGCAGCCAACCGACGGCCTACTATGGCTACACCTTC CASSQPTAYYGYTF
TRBJ2-1 . TRBV6-5 . TGTGCCAGCAGTACCCCGGGGGGCAGGGATGAGCAGTTCTTC CASSTPGGRDEQFF
TRBJ1-6 TRBD1 TRBV25-1 medium-sized TGTGCCACCAGGGGGGCGGACAGCTCCTATAATTCACCCCTCCACTTT CATRGADSSYNSPLHF
TRBJ2-6 TRBD1 TRBV5-1 once TGCGCCAGCAGCCAACGGGACAGGTCCCTCTCTGGGGCCAACGTCCTGACTTTC CASSQRDRSLSGANVLTF
TRBJ1-5 TRBD1 TRBV5-1 . TGCGCCAGCAGCACAGGACAGGGTAGCAATCAGCCCCAGCATTTT CASSTGQGSNQPQHF
TRBJ1-2 . TRBV19 . TGTGCCAGTATGCCCCGCATCGACAGAACCTATGGCTACACCTTC CASMPRIDRTYGYTF
TRBJ1-1 . TRBV28 . TGTGCCAGCATGAACCTGAACACTGAAGCTTTCTTT CASMNLNTEAFF
TRBJ2-3 TRBD2 TRBV29-1 . TGCAGCGCCCCCTCTAGCGGGGGCACAGATACGCAGTATTTT CSAPSSGGTDTQYF
TRBJ2-7 TRBD1 TRBV6-5 . TGTGCCAGCAGCCCGGACAGGAGCTCCTACGAGCAGTACTTC CASSPDRSSYEQYF